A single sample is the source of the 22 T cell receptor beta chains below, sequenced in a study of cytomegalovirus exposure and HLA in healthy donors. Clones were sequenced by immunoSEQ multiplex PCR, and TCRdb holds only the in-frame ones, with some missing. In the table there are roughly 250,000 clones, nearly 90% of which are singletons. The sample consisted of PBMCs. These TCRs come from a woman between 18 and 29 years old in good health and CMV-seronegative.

The CDR3 region has the DNA TGTGCCAGCGAAATGGGGGGGGAGGGTAATGAGCAGTTCTTC. This sequence encodes CASEMGGEGNEQFF. This sequence joins TRBV2 and TRBJ2-1; 7 bases agree with TRBD2. Looked up from germline, CDR1 is SNHLY and CDR2 is FYNNEI. CDR3 length: 14 amino acids. V shed 8 bases and J 7 bases; nucleotides not matched to a gene: 11.

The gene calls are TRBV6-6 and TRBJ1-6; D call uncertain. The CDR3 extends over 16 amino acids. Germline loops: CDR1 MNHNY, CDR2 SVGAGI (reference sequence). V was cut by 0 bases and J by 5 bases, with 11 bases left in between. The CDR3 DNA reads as TGTGCCAGCAGTTACTCGATTGGCAGGAATAATTCACCCCTCCACTTT. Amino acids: CASSYSIGRNNSPLHF.

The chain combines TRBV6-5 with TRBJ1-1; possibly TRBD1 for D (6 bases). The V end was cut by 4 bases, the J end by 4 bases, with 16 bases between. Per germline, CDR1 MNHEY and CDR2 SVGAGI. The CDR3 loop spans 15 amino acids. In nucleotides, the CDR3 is TGTGCCAGCAGTTTGCTCCAGGGGCGCAGCACTGAAGCTTTCTTT. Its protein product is CASSLLQGRSTEAFF.

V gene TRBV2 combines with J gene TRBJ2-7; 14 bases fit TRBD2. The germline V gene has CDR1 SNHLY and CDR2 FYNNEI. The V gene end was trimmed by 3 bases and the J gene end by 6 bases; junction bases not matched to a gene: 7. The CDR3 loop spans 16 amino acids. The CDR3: CASSDPLTSGGGEQYV. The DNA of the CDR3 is TGTGCCAGCAGTGACCCCCTGACTAGCGGGGGGGGCGAGCAGTACGTC.

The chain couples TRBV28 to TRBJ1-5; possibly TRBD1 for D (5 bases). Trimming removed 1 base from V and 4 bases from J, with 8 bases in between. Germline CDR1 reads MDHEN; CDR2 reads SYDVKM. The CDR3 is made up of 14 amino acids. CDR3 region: CASSLSTVNQPQHF. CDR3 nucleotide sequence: TGTGCCAGCAGTTTATCGACAGTAAATCAGCCCCAGCATTTT.

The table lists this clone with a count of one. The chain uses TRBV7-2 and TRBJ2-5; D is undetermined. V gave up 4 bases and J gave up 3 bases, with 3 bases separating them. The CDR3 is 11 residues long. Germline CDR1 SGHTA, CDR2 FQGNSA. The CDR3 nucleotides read TGTGCCAGCAGCTCCGAAGAGACCCAGTACTTC. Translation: CASSSEETQYF.

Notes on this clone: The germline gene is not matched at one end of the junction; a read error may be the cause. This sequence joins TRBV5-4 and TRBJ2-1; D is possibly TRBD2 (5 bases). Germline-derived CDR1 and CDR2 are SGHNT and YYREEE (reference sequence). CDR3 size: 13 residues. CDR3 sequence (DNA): TGTGCCAGCAGCCTTCGAGGAGGTATCCCTTCAATCTTC. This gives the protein CASSLRGGIPSIF.

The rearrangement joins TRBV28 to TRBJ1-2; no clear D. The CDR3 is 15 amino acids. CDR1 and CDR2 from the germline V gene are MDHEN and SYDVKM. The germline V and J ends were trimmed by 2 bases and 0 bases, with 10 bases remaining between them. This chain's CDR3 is CASSLQDPPNYGYTF. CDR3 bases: TGTGCCAGCAGTTTACAGGATCCTCCTAACTATGGCTACACCTTC.

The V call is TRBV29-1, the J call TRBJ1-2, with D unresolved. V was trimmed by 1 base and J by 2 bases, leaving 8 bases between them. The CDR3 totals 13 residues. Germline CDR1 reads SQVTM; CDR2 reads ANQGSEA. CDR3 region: CSVEGGVNYGYTF. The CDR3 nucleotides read TGCAGCGTTGAAGGCGGGGTAAACTATGGCTACACCTTC.

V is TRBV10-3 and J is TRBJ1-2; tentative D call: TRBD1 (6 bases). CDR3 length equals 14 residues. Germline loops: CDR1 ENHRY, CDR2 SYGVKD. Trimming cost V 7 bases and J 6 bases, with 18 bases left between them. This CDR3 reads CAINRSGGTHGYTF. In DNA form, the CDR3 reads TGTGCCATCAACCGAAGCGGGGGGACACATGGCTACACCTTC.

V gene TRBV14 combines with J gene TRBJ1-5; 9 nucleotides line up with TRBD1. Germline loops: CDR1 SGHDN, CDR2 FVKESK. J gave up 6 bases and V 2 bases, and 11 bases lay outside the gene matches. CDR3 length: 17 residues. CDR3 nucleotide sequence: TGTGCCAGCAGCCAACATCCGGGACAGGGCGCTGGTCAGCCCCAGCATTTT. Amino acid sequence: CASSQHPGQGAGQPQHF.

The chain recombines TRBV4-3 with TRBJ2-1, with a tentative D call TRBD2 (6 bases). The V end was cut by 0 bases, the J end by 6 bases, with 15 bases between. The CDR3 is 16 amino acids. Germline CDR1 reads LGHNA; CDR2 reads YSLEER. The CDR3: CASSQDRGSVINEQFF. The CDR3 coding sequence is TGCGCCAGCAGCCAAGATCGGGGGTCGGTCATCAATGAGCAGTTCTTC.

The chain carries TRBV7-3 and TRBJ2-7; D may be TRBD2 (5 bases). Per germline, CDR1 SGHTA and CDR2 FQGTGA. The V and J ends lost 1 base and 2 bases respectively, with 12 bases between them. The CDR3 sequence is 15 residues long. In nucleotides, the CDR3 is TGTGCCAGCAGCTTAAGTAGCGCCCAGCCCTACGAGCAGTACTTC. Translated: CASSLSSAQPYEQYF.

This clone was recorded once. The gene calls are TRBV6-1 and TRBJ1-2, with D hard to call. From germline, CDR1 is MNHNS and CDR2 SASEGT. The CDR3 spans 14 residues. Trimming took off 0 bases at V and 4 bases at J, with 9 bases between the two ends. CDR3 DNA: TGTGCCAGCAGTGAAGCAGGTGCGGGCTATGGCTACACCTTC. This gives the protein CASSEAGAGYGYTF.

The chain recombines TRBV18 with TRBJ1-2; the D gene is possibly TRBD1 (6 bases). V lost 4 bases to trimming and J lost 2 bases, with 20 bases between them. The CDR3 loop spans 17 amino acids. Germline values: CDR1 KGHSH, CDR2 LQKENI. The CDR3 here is CASSLRSQGLMNYGYTF. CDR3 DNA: TGTGCCAGCTCACTAAGGAGCCAGGGGCTAATGAACTATGGCTACACCTTC.

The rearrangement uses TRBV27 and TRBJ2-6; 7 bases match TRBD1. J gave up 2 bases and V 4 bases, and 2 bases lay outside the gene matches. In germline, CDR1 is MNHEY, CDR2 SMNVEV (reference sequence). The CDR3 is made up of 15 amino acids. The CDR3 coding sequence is TGTGCCAGCAGTTCAACAGGGGCTGGGGCCAACGTCCTGACTTTC. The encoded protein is CASSSTGAGANVLTF.

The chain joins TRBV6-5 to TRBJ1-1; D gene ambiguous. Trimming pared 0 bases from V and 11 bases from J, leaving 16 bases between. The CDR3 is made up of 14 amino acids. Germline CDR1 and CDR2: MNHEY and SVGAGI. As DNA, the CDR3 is TGTGCCAGCAGTTACTCGAAGCGGGATCGCCGGGCTTTCTTT. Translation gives CASSYSKRDRRAFF.

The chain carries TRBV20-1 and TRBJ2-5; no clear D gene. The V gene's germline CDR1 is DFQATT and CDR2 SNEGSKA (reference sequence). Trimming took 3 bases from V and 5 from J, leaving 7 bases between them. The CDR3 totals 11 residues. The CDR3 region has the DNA TGCAGTGCTAGTTTGCGGGAGACCCAGTACTTC. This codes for CSASLRETQYF.

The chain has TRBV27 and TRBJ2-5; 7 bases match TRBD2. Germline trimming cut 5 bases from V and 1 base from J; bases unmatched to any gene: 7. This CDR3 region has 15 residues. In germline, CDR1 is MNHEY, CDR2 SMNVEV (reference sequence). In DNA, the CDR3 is TGTGCCAGCAGTACCAGACTAGCCGCCCAAGAGACCCAGTACTTC. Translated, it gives CASSTRLAAQETQYF.

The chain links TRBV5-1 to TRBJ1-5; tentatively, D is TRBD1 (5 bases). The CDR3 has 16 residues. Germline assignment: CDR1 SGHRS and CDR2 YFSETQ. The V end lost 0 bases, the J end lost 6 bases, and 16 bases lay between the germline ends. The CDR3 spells CASSLEGPELGQPQHF. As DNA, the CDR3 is TGCGCCAGCAGCTTGGAGGGGCCCGAATTAGGTCAGCCCCAGCATTTT. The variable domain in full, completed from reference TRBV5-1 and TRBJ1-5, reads KAGVTQTPRYLIKTRGQQVTLSCSPISGHRSVSWYQQTPGQGLQFLFEYFSETQRNKGNFPGRFSGRQFSNSRSEMNVSTLELGDSALYLCASSLEGPELGQPQHFGDGTRLSIL.

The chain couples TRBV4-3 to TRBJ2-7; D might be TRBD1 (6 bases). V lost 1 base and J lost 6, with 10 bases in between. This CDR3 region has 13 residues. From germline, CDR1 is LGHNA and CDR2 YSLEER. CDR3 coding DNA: TGCGCCAGCAGCCAAGGCCAGGGGCGCGAGCAGTACTTC. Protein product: CASSQGQGREQYF.

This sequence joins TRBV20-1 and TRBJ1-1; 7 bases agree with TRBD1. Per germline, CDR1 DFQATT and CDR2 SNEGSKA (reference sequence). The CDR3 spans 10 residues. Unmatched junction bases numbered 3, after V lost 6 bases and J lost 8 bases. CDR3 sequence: CSAETGEAFF. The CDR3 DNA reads TGCAGTGCGGAGACAGGGGAAGCTTTCTTT.